This T cell receptor beta chain was sequenced during a study of T cells in women clearing cervical HPV infection. Dot-blot hybridization genotyped cervical HPV amplified with MY09/MY11 PCR. To note about this clone: The sequenced fragment ends 3 residues before the CDR3 boundary, so the rest is inferred from the germline J gene.

The V end lost 4 bases, the J end lost 8 bases, and 8 bases lay between the germline ends. This CDR3 has 12 amino acids. CDR1 is SGHVS, CDR2 FNYEAQ, per germline. Method: immunoSEQ multiplex PCR; TCRdb's copy keeps in-frame clones and lacks some. The listing contains tens of thousands of clones. The specimen sequenced was blood buffy coat. V usage is TRBV7-6 and J usage is TRBJ1-4; D gene unclear. The sequence came from a woman between 18 and 70 years old with a cervical HPV16 infection that either progressed to CIN3+ or cleared (not recorded which). This CDR3 is CASSSRGEKLFF. The CDR3 DNA, read in part, is TGTGCCAGCAGCTCGAGAGGCGAAAAA.